Presented here are 13 T cell receptor beta chains from one specimen sequenced in a study of cytomegalovirus exposure and HLA in healthy donors. PCR used 60 Vbeta primers and 13 Jbeta primers. TCRdb's table, derived via immunoSEQ multiplex PCR, lists solely in-frame clones and lacks some. The profile shows roughly 110,000 clones, about 85% of them singletons. Sequences were obtained from PBMCs. The receptors originated from a young man in good health and CMV-seronegative.

The genes are TRBV27 and TRBJ2-7, with TRBD1 matching 7 bases. J gave up 2 bases and V 3 bases, and 1 base lay outside the gene matches. The CDR3 spans 13 residues. Germline CDR1 and CDR2: MNHEY and SMNVEV (reference sequence). CDR3: CASSFGTAYEQYF. The CDR3 DNA is TGTGCCAGCAGTTTTGGGACAGCCTACGAGCAGTACTTC.

The V gene is TRBV6-4, the J gene TRBJ2-3; 11 positions match TRBD2. The V gene end was trimmed by 0 bases and the J gene end by 2 bases; junction bases not matched to a gene: 1. Per germline, CDR1 MRHNA and CDR2 SNTAGT. This CDR3 is built from 16 residues. DNA for the CDR3: TGTGCCAGCAGTGACTCGACTAGCGGGAACACAGATACGCAGTATTTT. Protein: CASSDSTSGNTDTQYF.

V is TRBV14 and J is TRBJ2-7, with TRBD2 matching over 8 bases. The J segment lost 6 bases and the V segment lost 3 bases, leaving 13 bases of the junction unmatched. The CDR3 extends over 16 amino acids. CDR1 is SGHDN and CDR2 is FVKESK in the germline V gene. The CDR3 DNA sequence: TGTGCCAGCAGCCATGAGCCGGGACTAGGACCCTTCGAGCAGTACTTC. This sequence encodes CASSHEPGLGPFEQYF. Full variable domain (outside the CDR3, taken from reference TRBV14 and TRBJ2-7): EAGVTQFPSHSVIEKGQTVTLRCDPISGHDNLYWYRRVMGKEIKFLLHFVKESKQDESGMPNNRFLAERTGGTYSTLKVQPAELEDSGVYFCASSHEPGLGPFEQYFGPGTRLTVT.

This clone was found once. The chain links TRBV7-9 to TRBJ2-1, with TRBD2 matching over 11 bases. CDR3 length: 15 residues. Unmatched junction bases numbered 7, after V lost 5 bases and J lost 7 bases. Germline CDR1 is SEHNR and CDR2 is FQNEAQ (reference sequence). The CDR3 loop is CASSLGTSGANEQFF. In DNA form, the CDR3 reads TGTGCCAGCAGCCTCGGGACTAGCGGTGCAAATGAGCAGTTCTTC.

This sequence joins TRBV27 and TRBJ2-7; D possibly corresponds to TRBD1 (7 bases). Trimming left V 10 bases short and J 3 bases short, with 22 bases between. This CDR3 comprises 15 residues. Germline V gives CDR1 MNHEY, CDR2 SMNVEV (reference sequence). CDR3 residues: CATQSRDSTFYEQYF. CDR3 nucleotide sequence: TGTGCCACCCAATCGCGGGACAGCACTTTCTACGAGCAGTACTTC.

This clone was observed once. This chain links TRBV7-8 with TRBJ1-2; no clear D. Germline V CDR1 and CDR2: SGHVS, FQNEAQ. CDR3 length: 13 amino acids. V was trimmed by 5 bases and J by 8 bases, leaving 15 bases between them. The CDR3 loop is CASSPGWLQGYTF. The CDR3 DNA reads TGTGCCAGCAGCCCCGGTTGGTTGCAAGGCTACACCTTC.

V is TRBV4-1 and J is TRBJ2-3; 7 nucleotides line up with TRBD1. The CDR3 consists of 14 residues. Looked up from germline, CDR1 is MGHRA and CDR2 is YSYEKL. The V gene end was trimmed by 0 bases and the J gene end by 5 bases; junction bases not matched to a gene: 2. The CDR3 DNA reads TGCGCCAGCAGCCAAGATTGGGACAGAGATACGCAGTATTTT. This codes for CASSQDWDRDTQYF.

This clone was observed once. The V and J genes are TRBV15 and TRBJ1-1, with 10 bases that match TRBD1. The CDR3 length is 15 residues. Per germline, CDR1 LNHNV and CDR2 YYDKDF (reference sequence). The V and J ends lost 0 bases and 5 bases, in that order; junction bases with no gene match: 3. CDR3 protein: CATSREGQGLTEAFF. The CDR3 DNA follows: TGTGCCACCAGCAGAGAGGGACAGGGGTTGACTGAAGCTTTCTTT.

This clone was counted ten times or more. J is TRBJ1-5 and V is TRBV7-2; the D gene is possibly TRBD1 (6 bases). V dropped 5 bases and J dropped 7 bases, with 21 bases sitting between them. From germline, CDR1 is SGHTA and CDR2 FQGNSA. The CDR3 contains 16 residues. CDR3 sequence: CASSAAPAGELQPQHF. In nucleotides, the CDR3 is TGTGCCAGCAGCGCAGCCCCCGCAGGGGAACTGCAGCCCCAGCATTTT.

This chain connects TRBV2 to TRBJ2-7, with no clear D. The CDR3 is made up of 15 amino acids. Germline CDR1 reads SNHLY; CDR2 reads FYNNEI. V gave up 6 bases and J gave up 2 bases, with 17 bases separating them. Here the CDR3 DNA reads TGTGCCAGCAGCCTTAGTGAAGCCTTTCCCTACGAGCAGTACTTC. As protein: CASSLSEAFPYEQYF.

CDR3 residues: CASRGQGPNQPQHF. CDR3 sequence (DNA): TGTGCCAGCAGGGGACAGGGCCCCAATCAGCCCCAGCATTTT. This chain connects TRBV28 to TRBJ1-5; 9 bases match TRBD1. The V gene's germline CDR1 is MDHEN and CDR2 SYDVKM. This CDR3 comprises 14 residues. J gave up 3 bases and V 6 bases, and 3 bases lay outside the gene matches.

The chain has TRBV5-1 and TRBJ1-5; 8 bases line up with TRBD1. J lost 4 bases, V lost 4 bases, and 4 bases had no gene match. Germline lookup yields CDR1 SGHRS and CDR2 YFSETQ. The CDR3 is 14 residues long. This CDR3 is CASSPDRENQPQHF. CDR3 sequence (DNA): TGCGCCAGCAGCCCGGACAGGGAGAATCAGCCCCAGCATTTT.

The genes are TRBV11-3 and TRBJ2-1, with TRBD2 as a possible D gene (5 bases). Germline-derived CDR1 and CDR2 are SGHNT and YENEEA. CDR3 length equals 14 residues. V lost 1 base to trimming and J lost 4 bases, with 8 bases between them. Written as DNA, the CDR3 is TGTGCCAGCAGCTTAGGTGCGGGTTACAATGAGCAGTTCTTC. Protein sequence: CASSLGAGYNEQFF.